What follows is one T cell receptor (beta chain) and its context. Assay used: immunoSEQ multiplex PCR; TCRdb lists only in-frame clones, some missing. This sample carries about 130,000 clones, more than 80% of them seen once, and the ten largest clones take 2% to 2.5%. These data originate in a study of control samples from healthy donors and cancer patients. V shed 1 base and J shed 5 bases, with 12 bases lying between them. Germline CDR1 is MGHRA and CDR2 is YSYEKL. This CDR3 is built from 15 residues. The source of this sequence is a man aged 18 to 30 in good health. The sample was blood. V and J are TRBV4-1 and TRBJ1-5; tentative D call: TRBD1 (6 bases). CDR3 in DNA: TGCGCCAGCAGCCAAGTAACAGGGCGGTATCAGCCCCAGCATTTT. Translation gives CASSQVTGRYQPQHF.